This entry concerns a single T cell receptor (beta chain). The sample comes from a study of blood T cell repertoires in COVID-19. Overall study: COVID-19 samples collected from the United States, Italy and Spain covered acute and convalescent phases.

Libraries were prepared by immunoSEQ multiplex PCR; TCRdb keeps only in-frame clonotypes and omits some of them. The sample has tens of thousands of clones, 78% seen once. Specimen: peripheral blood. The source is a human donor in a cohort sampled during active COVID-19.

CDR3: CASSSASDNEQFF. In DNA, the CDR3 is TGTGCCAGCAGCTCGGCTAGCGACAATGAGCAGTTCTTC. This chain joins TRBV27 and TRBJ2-1, with D possibly being TRBD2 (6 bases). V lost 6 bases to trimming and J lost 5 bases, with 11 bases between them. Germline-derived CDR1 and CDR2 are MNHEY and SMNVEV (reference sequence). CDR3 length equals 13 residues.